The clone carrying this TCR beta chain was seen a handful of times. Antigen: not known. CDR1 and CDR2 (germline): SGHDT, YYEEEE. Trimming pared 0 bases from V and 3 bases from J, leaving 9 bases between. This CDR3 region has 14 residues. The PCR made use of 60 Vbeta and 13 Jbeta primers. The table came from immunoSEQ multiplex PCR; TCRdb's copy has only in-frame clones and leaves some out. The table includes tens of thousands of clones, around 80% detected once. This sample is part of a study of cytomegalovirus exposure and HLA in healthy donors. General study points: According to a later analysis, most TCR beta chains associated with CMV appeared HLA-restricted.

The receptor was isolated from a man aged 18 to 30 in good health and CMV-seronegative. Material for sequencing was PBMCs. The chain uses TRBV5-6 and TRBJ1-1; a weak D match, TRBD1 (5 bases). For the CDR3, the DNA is TGTGCCAGCAGCTTGGCAGGGAGGGACACTGAAGCTTTCTTT. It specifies CASSLAGRDTEAFF.